The next 26 T cell receptor beta chains were all read from a single sample in a study of technical replicates of blood from a handful of donors (dated by TCRdb to about 2017). Library prep was done by the immunoSEQ multiplex PCR assay. Held by TCRdb, this immuneACCESS table contains in-frame sequences only and omits some clones. Under half of the omission traces to an unresolved V gene where checked; the cause of the rest is unknown. Here the sample has tens of thousands of clones; roughly 93% occur a single time. The top ten clones comprise roughly 0.37% of the sample. Sample: T cells isolated from PBMCs. Source of these receptors: a human donor in good health.

The gene calls are TRBV28 and TRBJ1-2; no reliable D call. Germline CDR1 MDHEN, CDR2 SYDVKM. V was shortened by 9 bases and J by 3 bases, with 14 bases between the two germline ends. CDR3 size: 13 residues. CDR3 in amino acids: CASRRLIDYGYTF. In nucleotides, the CDR3 is TGTGCCAGTAGGCGGCTAATTGACTATGGCTACACCTTC.

The chain couples TRBV5-4 to TRBJ1-3, with 8 bases that match TRBD1. This CDR3 has 16 residues. Germline CDR1 reads SGHNT; CDR2 reads YYREEE (reference sequence). After removal of 2 bases from V and 4 bases from J, the junction contained 8 bases not matched to a gene. The CDR3 nucleotides are TGTGCCAGCAGCTTATTTTCCGGGACAGGAGGAAACACCATATATTTT. Translation gives CASSLFSGTGGNTIYF.

The chain carries TRBV10-3 and TRBJ2-5; D perhaps matches TRBD2 (7 bases). Germline V gene lookup returns CDR1 ENHRY and CDR2 SYGVKD. Trimming stripped 2 bases from V and 4 bases from J, with 8 bases between. The CDR3 has 13 residues. In DNA, the CDR3 is TGTGCCATCAGTGAGGGGGGGGCAGAGACCCAGTACTTC. Translating it yields CAISEGGAETQYF.

Worth noting for this clone: Sequence at one end of the junction differs from germline and may be a read error. The gene calls are TRBV5-6 and TRBJ1-2, with D tentatively TRBD1 (5 bases). The germline V gene encodes CDR1 SGHDT and CDR2 YYEEEE. There are 13 residues in the CDR3. The CDR3 nucleotides read TGTGCCAGCAACTTGGGACTGAACTATGGCTACACCTTC. Translated, it gives CASNLGLNYGYTF.

The J gene is TRBJ2-1, the V gene TRBV30; the match to TRBD2 covers 11 bases. Germline trimming cut 0 bases from V and 7 bases from J; bases unmatched to any gene: 2. Germline assignment: CDR1 GTSNPN and CDR2 SVGIG (reference sequence). The CDR3 covers 14 residues. The DNA for the CDR3 is TGTGCCTGGAGTGTACTAGCGGGAGAGAATGAGCAGTTCTTC. Amino acids: CAWSVLAGENEQFF.

The genes are TRBV19 and TRBJ2-7; 7 nucleotides align to TRBD2. The CDR3 totals 15 residues. After removal of 3 bases from V and 0 bases from J, the junction contained 5 bases not matched to a gene. Germline V gene data show CDR1 as LNHDA and CDR2 as SQIVND (reference sequence). In DNA, the CDR3 is TGTGCCAGTAGTATCCTTAGCGGGCTCTCCTACGAGCAGTACTTC. It translates to CASSILSGLSYEQYF.

As DNA, the CDR3 is TGTGCCAGCAGTTCAACACAGGGACGAAGCTCCTACGAGCAGTACTTC. Protein product: CASSSTQGRSSYEQYF. The chain employs TRBV6-5 and TRBJ2-7, with D possibly matching TRBD1 (6 bases). Trimming cost V 4 bases and J 0 bases, with 16 bases left between them. The CDR3 consists of 16 residues. The germline V gene has CDR1 MNHEY and CDR2 SVGAGI.

This clone has a single count. The rearrangement links TRBV11-2 to TRBJ1-1; perhaps TRBD1 as D (5 bases). The V end lost 4 bases, the J end lost 2 bases, and 11 bases lay between the germline ends. Germline CDR1 reads SGHAT; CDR2 reads FQNNGV. The CDR3 consists of 14 residues. In nucleotides, the CDR3 is TGTGCCAGCAGCTGGGGAAGGGGAAACACTGAAGCTTTCTTT. Translating gives CASSWGRGNTEAFF.

The gene calls are TRBV28 and TRBJ2-3, with 7 nucleotides matching TRBD2. The length of the CDR3 is 14 residues. Germline loops: CDR1 MDHEN, CDR2 SYDVKM. The V gene end was trimmed by 7 bases and the J gene end by 7 bases; junction bases not matched to a gene: 11. CDR3 loop: CASIPGGWVYTQYF. CDR3 nucleotides: TGTGCCAGCATCCCCGGGGGGTGGGTCTATACGCAGTATTTT.

The chain joins TRBV28 to TRBJ1-1; D call uncertain. Trimming pared 8 bases from V and 7 bases from J, leaving 11 bases between. The CDR3 length is 11 residues. CDR1 is MDHEN and CDR2 is SYDVKM in the germline V gene. The CDR3 region is CASRGGSEAFF. CDR3 DNA: TGTGCCAGCCGAGGAGGCAGTGAAGCTTTCTTT. The whole variable domain, filled in from reference TRBV28 and TRBJ1-1, reads DVKVTQSSRYLVKRTGEKVFLECVQDMDHENMFWYRQDPGLGLRLIYFSYDVKMKEKGDIPEGYSVSREKKERFSLILESASTNQTSMYLCASRGGSEAFFGQGTRLTVV.

The CDR3 DNA reads as TGTGCCAGCAGCATAAACATACAGGGGGGGACCGGGGAGCTGTTTTTT. It is translated as CASSINIQGGTGELFF. V is TRBV11-1 and J is TRBJ2-2; D perhaps matches TRBD1 (8 bases). V gave up 5 bases and J gave up 5 bases, with 18 bases separating them. This CDR3 comprises 16 residues. Germline values: CDR1 SGHAT, CDR2 FQDESV (reference sequence).

This chain links TRBV18 with TRBJ1-5; TRBD1 aligns across 9 bases. The germline CDR1 and CDR2 sequences are KGHSH and LQKENI. The CDR3 contains 15 residues. V was pared by 3 bases and J by 5 bases, with 5 bases of the junction left unmatched. CDR3 amino acids: CASSPRQGGDQPQHF. The CDR3 nucleotides are TGTGCCAGCTCACCCCGACAGGGGGGGGATCAGCCCCAGCATTTT.

This chain connects TRBV7-9 to TRBJ2-1, with 13 nucleotides matching TRBD2. CDR1 SEHNR and CDR2 FQNEAQ come from the germline V gene (reference sequence). This CDR3 spans 19 amino acids. The ends lost 5 bases at V and 6 bases at J; junction bases unmatched: 16. Here the CDR3 DNA reads TGTGCCAGCAGCCCCGGGACTAGCGGGATATATCTGGGGGTCAATGAGCAGTTCTTC. Translation: CASSPGTSGIYLGVNEQFF.

The chain recombines TRBV7-7 with TRBJ2-7, with D possibly being TRBD2 (6 bases). Germline CDR1 and CDR2: SSHAT and FNYEAQ (reference sequence). This CDR3 is 14 amino acids long. V was clipped by 1 base and J by 4 bases, with 11 bases between them. Here the CDR3 DNA reads TGTGCCAGCAGCTTAGGAGGGACTGCTTACGAGCAGTACTTC. Translation gives CASSLGGTAYEQYF.

This clone has only a few counts. The chain recombines TRBV10-3 with TRBJ1-1; TRBD1 matches 12 bases. Germline CDR1 and CDR2: ENHRY and SYGVKD. V lost 6 bases to trimming and J lost 6 bases; unmatched junction nucleotides: 11. The CDR3 loop spans 16 amino acids. CDR3 loop: CAISEKTGTGGPEAFF. In DNA, the CDR3 is TGTGCCATCAGCGAAAAAACCGGGACAGGGGGCCCTGAAGCTTTCTTT.

The chain combines TRBV30 with TRBJ1-2; tentatively, D is TRBD1 (6 bases). The CDR3 is 15 residues long. Trimming cost V 5 bases and J 2 bases, with 18 bases left between them. Per germline, CDR1 GTSNPN and CDR2 SVGIG (reference sequence). The CDR3 is CAWSWGLGPNYGYTF. The DNA of the CDR3 is TGTGCCTGGTCATGGGGGCTAGGACCGAACTATGGCTACACCTTC.

The J gene is TRBJ2-5, the V gene TRBV9, with TRBD2 as a possible D gene (7 bases). Between the trimmed V and J ends, which lost 5 bases and 5 bases, there was a span of 22 bases. The CDR3 is made up of 16 amino acids. The V gene's germline CDR1 is SGDLS and CDR2 YYNGEE. The CDR3 region is CASSPEIHREGETQYF. The CDR3, as DNA: TGTGCCAGCAGTCCCGAAATACACAGGGAGGGTGAGACCCAGTACTTC.

In its sample, this clone was seen a few times. CDR3 in DNA: TGTGCCTGCCAGGGGGGCAACACTGAAGCTTTCTTT. It yields the protein CACQGGNTEAFF. The V and J genes are TRBV5-4 and TRBJ1-1; 7 nucleotides agree with TRBD1. The CDR3 is 12 residues long. Germline CDR1 SGHNT, CDR2 YYREEE (reference sequence). With 10 bases clipped from V and 2 bases from J, the junction kept 5 bases outside the gene matches. The whole variable domain, remainder taken from reference TRBV5-4 and TRBJ1-1, is ETGVTQSPTHLIKTRGQQVTLRCSSQSGHNTVSWYQQALGQGPQFIFQYYREEENGRGNFPPRFSGLQFPNYSSELNVNALELDDSALYLCACQGGNTEAFFGQGTRLTVV.

A note on this clone: The CDR3 does not close with the conserved phenylalanine or tryptophan, likely indicating a read error. The DNA is omitted, as the CDR3 cannot be located on it reliably, and the CDR3 follows TCRdb's listing. V and J are TRBV21-1 and TRBJ1-5. TRBV21-1 is noted as a pseudogene. The CDR3 is 13 residues long, counting both termini. The CDR3 sequence: CASAGYRGRSALG.

This rearrangement joins TRBV19 to TRBJ1-2; TRBD1 might be the D (5 bases). The V gene's germline CDR1 is LNHDA and CDR2 SQIVND (reference sequence). V gave up 5 bases and J gave up 1 base, with 14 bases separating them. CDR3 length equals 15 residues. The CDR3 loop is CASSRTGDGNYGYTF. The DNA for the CDR3 is TGTGCCAGTAGTCGGACGGGGGACGGTAACTATGGCTACACCTTC.

The chain couples TRBV4-3 to TRBJ1-2; D is uncertain. The germline V and J ends were trimmed by 3 bases and 8 bases, with 10 bases remaining between them. Germline CDR1 reads LGHNA; CDR2 reads YSLEER. The CDR3 is 12 amino acids. In nucleotides, the CDR3 is TGCGCCAGCAGCCACCCGACGGGAGGCTACACCTTC. This translates into CASSHPTGGYTF.

This chain connects TRBV28 to TRBJ2-1, with 14 bases matching TRBD2. The germline V gene encodes CDR1 MDHEN and CDR2 SYDVKM. Trimming took 4 bases from V and 5 from J; bases not matched to a gene: 7. The CDR3 is 17 residues long. The CDR3 loop reads CASSSWATSGRDNEQFF. CDR3 coding DNA: TGTGCCAGCAGTTCTTGGGCGACTAGCGGGAGGGACAATGAGCAGTTCTTC.

The V and J genes are TRBV29-1 and TRBJ2-1, with TRBD2 as a possible D gene (6 bases). There are 16 residues in the CDR3. The V end lost 7 bases, the J end lost 1 base, and 20 bases lay between the germline ends. Germline-derived CDR1 and CDR2 are SQVTM and ANQGSEA. CDR3 DNA sequence: TGCAGCGAGAAAAGGGTAGCGGAAACGTCCTACAATGAGCAGTTCTTC. Its protein is CSEKRVAETSYNEQFF.

The chain employs TRBV4-2 and TRBJ1-1; D is perhaps TRBD1 (5 bases). Trimming took off 3 bases at V and 4 bases at J, with 15 bases between the two ends. The CDR3 consists of 15 residues. Germline V gene sequence: CDR1 LGHNA, CDR2 YNFKEQ. The CDR3: CASSHRGGLGTEAFF. CDR3 nucleotide sequence: TGTGCCAGCAGCCATAGGGGTGGTTTAGGCACTGAAGCTTTCTTT.

The rearrangement links TRBV6-1 to TRBJ1-2, with D uncertain. V was cut by 2 bases and J by 4 bases, with 14 bases left in between. CDR3 length equals 15 residues. Germline V gene sequence: CDR1 MNHNS, CDR2 SASEGT. DNA for the CDR3: TGTGCCAGCAGTGAAATTCGGCAGGCCGTCTATGGCTACACCTTC. Translation: CASSEIRQAVYGYTF.

This chain joins TRBV10-2 and TRBJ2-2; 10 positions agree with TRBD2. This CDR3 is 16 amino acids long. The germline gives CDR1 WSHSY, CDR2 SAAADI. With V trimmed by 6 bases and J by 7 bases, 11 bases remained unmatched. CDR3 bases: TGCGCCAGCAGCTCAATTCTAGCGGGAGCTGTCGGGGAGCTGTTTTTT. Protein: CASSSILAGAVGELFF.